Following are 29 T cell receptor beta chains from one sample sequenced in a study of identical twins. TCRdb redid the calling of the 5' RACE reads with MiXCR, one entry per CDR3 protein. The sample comprises about 530,000 distinct CDR3 sequences, 20% to 25% of which are singletons, and around 0.47% rests with the top ten. The same specimen was also included in a second study, on yellow fever vaccine responses in identical twins.

The sequencing sample was made of CD4+ T cells sorted from blood. All receptors derive from a woman aged 18-29 years in good health.

This sequence joins TRBV3-1 and TRBJ1-1; D may be TRBD1 (6 bases). The CDR3 is 13 amino acids. V was pared by 6 bases and J by 6 bases, with 14 bases between. The V gene's germline CDR1 is LGHDT and CDR2 YNNKEL (reference sequence). The CDR3 DNA reads TGTGCCAGCAGAAAACAGGGAGGCGCTGAAGCTTTCTTT. Translated: CASRKQGGAEAFF.

This clonotype was seen more than once but under ten times. This chain connects TRBV12-5 to TRBJ2-1; D not resolved. Per germline, CDR1 LGHNT and CDR2 FRNRAP. Trimming shortened V by 6 bases and J by 7 bases, and 13 bases separated the two germline ends. The CDR3 is 13 amino acids. The CDR3 DNA is TGTGCTAGTGGCTTTGGTAAGGGTAATGAGCAGTTCTTC. It is translated as CASGFGKGNEQFF. The full variable domain, in which reference TRBV12-5 and TRBJ2-1 provide the parts outside the CDR3, is DARVTQTPRHKVTEMGQEVTMRCQPILGHNTVFWYRQTMMQGLELLAYFRNRAPLDDSGMPKDRFSAEMPDATLATLKIQPSEPRDSAVYFCASGFGKGNEQFFGPGTRLTVL.

This clonotype was seen more than once but under ten times. The CDR3 DNA reads TGTGCCAGCAGCCATTACGAGGGAACTGAAGCTTTCTTT. Translation gives CASSHYEGTEAFF. This chain connects TRBV3-1 to TRBJ1-1; D gene uncertain. Germline values: CDR1 LGHDT, CDR2 YNNKEL (reference sequence). This CDR3 comprises 13 residues. The ends were cut back, 3 bases at V and 5 bases at J, with 10 bases in the middle.

The chain recombines TRBV24-1 with TRBJ2-1; 7 positions agree with TRBD1. J lost 8 bases, V lost 4 bases, and 7 bases had no gene match. The CDR3 extends over 14 amino acids. Germline V gene sequence: CDR1 KGHDR, CDR2 SFDVKD. The CDR3: CATSDPDRAHEQFF. The CDR3 coding sequence is TGTGCCACCAGTGACCCTGACAGGGCTCATGAGCAGTTCTTC.

This clonotype was counted a few times. The rearrangement uses TRBV5-1 and TRBJ1-2; no clear D. V was clipped by 0 bases and J by 8 bases, with 8 bases between them. This CDR3 spans 12 amino acids. From germline, CDR1 is SGHRS and CDR2 YFSETQ. The DNA for the CDR3 is TGCGCCAGCAGCTTGGGAAAGGAGGGCTACACCTTC. Translated, it gives CASSLGKEGYTF.

This clonotype was counted many times. This chain's CDR3 is CASSQLDMGVSTDTQYF. CDR3 coding DNA: TGCGCCAGCAGCCAACTTGACATGGGCGTTAGCACAGATACGCAGTATTTT. The chain employs TRBV4-1 and TRBJ2-3; no firm D call. This CDR3 region has 17 residues. The ends were cut back, 2 bases at V and 0 bases at J, with 15 bases in the middle. CDR1 and CDR2 (germline): MGHRA, YSYEKL.

This clonotype was seen at least ten times. The chain uses TRBV5-6 and TRBJ1-5; D is unclear. The germline CDR1 and CDR2 sequences are SGHDT and YYEEEE. The CDR3 consists of 14 residues. The ends were cut back, 4 bases at V and 1 base at J, with 9 bases in the middle. The CDR3 nucleotides are TGTGCCAGCAGCCTCGACCAAAGCAATCAGCCCCAGCATTTT. Protein product: CASSLDQSNQPQHF.

This clonotype has more than one count but fewer than ten. The rearrangement uses TRBV20-1 and TRBJ2-3; D not certain. V lost 2 bases to trimming and J lost 2 bases, with 8 bases between them. This CDR3 spans 13 amino acids. Germline V gives CDR1 DFQATT, CDR2 SNEGSKA (reference sequence). DNA for the CDR3: TGCAGTGCTAGATACAGAATCACAGATACGCAGTATTTT. Its translation: CSARYRITDTQYF.

A few counts support this clonotype. The chain recombines TRBV10-3 with TRBJ1-5; D gene uncertain. The CDR3 is 14 residues long. Germline CDR1 reads ENHRY; CDR2 reads SYGVKD. Trimming cost V 3 bases and J 2 bases, with 8 bases left between them. The CDR3 bases are TGTGCCATCAGTGACGAGGTGGGCAATCAGCCCCAGCATTTT. Its protein product is CAISDEVGNQPQHF.

This chain uses TRBV25-1 with TRBJ2-3; 9 bases align to TRBD2. The CDR3 length is 16 residues. Losses at the gene ends were 5 bases for V and 4 bases for J; bases not matched to a gene: 10. CDR1 and CDR2 from the germline V gene are MGHDK and SYGVNS. The DNA of the CDR3 is TGTGCCAGCAGTCTCTCCGGCGGGGGGGTTGCAGATACGCAGTATTTT. Protein sequence: CASSLSGGGVADTQYF.

V usage is TRBV7-9 and J usage is TRBJ2-5; a weak D match, TRBD2 (6 bases). This CDR3 has 15 amino acids. The V gene's germline CDR1 is SEHNR and CDR2 FQNEAQ (reference sequence). The V gene lost 5 bases and the J gene lost 2 bases, with 15 bases spanning the gap. The CDR3 bases are TGTGCCAGCAGCGCCGACCTTGCGGGACAAGAGACCCAGTACTTC. This encodes CASSADLAGQETQYF.

The chain uses TRBV9 and TRBJ2-5; possibly TRBD1 or TRBD2 for D (6 bases each). Germline CDR1 SGDLS, CDR2 YYNGEE. V lost 7 bases and J 4 bases, leaving 11 bases between the germline ends. The CDR3 contains 12 residues. In DNA form, the CDR3 reads TGTGCCAGCGGAGGGGGTCTAGAGACCCAGTACTTC. Amino acid sequence: CASGGGLETQYF.

J is TRBJ1-6 and V is TRBV7-9, with 7 bases fitting TRBD1. Germline CDR1 is SEHNR and CDR2 is FQNEAQ (reference sequence). CDR3 size: 15 residues. Unmatched junction bases numbered 8, after V lost 5 bases and J lost 7 bases. CDR3: CASSPQGGGNSPLHF. The CDR3 coding sequence is TGTGCCAGCAGCCCCCAGGGAGGGGGCAATTCACCCCTCCACTTT.

This chain joins TRBV10-3 and TRBJ2-5; D gene ambiguous. The germline V and J ends were trimmed by 0 bases and 6 bases, with 11 bases remaining between them. Germline loops: CDR1 ENHRY, CDR2 SYGVKD. The CDR3 runs to 14 residues. CDR3 in DNA: TGTGCCATCAGTGAGTCAAATCCTGGGCAGACCCAGTACTTC. Protein product: CAISESNPGQTQYF.

This clonotype qualifies as medium-sized. This chain links TRBV20-1 with TRBJ2-5; D not certain. The CDR3 has 12 residues. Germline V gene lookup returns CDR1 DFQATT and CDR2 SNEGSKA (reference sequence). V lost 6 bases to trimming and J lost 4 bases, with 12 bases between them. CDR3 in DNA: TGCAGTGCCCCACCAGATGGAGAGACCCAGTACTTC. Translated: CSAPPDGETQYF.

This clonotype turned up a few times. CDR3 amino acids: CASSVSQAPADTQYF. In DNA, the CDR3 is TGCGCCAGCAGCGTCTCTCAGGCCCCTGCAGATACGCAGTATTTT. This sequence joins TRBV5-1 and TRBJ2-3; D is unclear. The CDR3 runs to 15 residues. V was pared by 4 bases and J by 4 bases, with 16 bases between. Germline V gives CDR1 SGHRS, CDR2 YFSETQ.

The chain joins TRBV11-3 to TRBJ2-2; 12 bases fit TRBD2. V shed 5 bases, J shed 6 bases, and the junction held 7 bases outside the gene matches. The germline CDR1 and CDR2 sequences are SGHNT and YENEEA. This CDR3 is built from 16 residues. CDR3 residues: CASSPSGLAGSGELFF. CDR3 in DNA: TGTGCCAGCAGCCCTAGTGGACTAGCGGGGTCCGGGGAGCTGTTTTTT.

This sequence joins TRBV7-3 and TRBJ1-1; the D is unclear. V shed 4 bases and J shed 5 bases, with 11 bases lying between them. This CDR3 contains 13 residues. Looked up from germline, CDR1 is SGHTA and CDR2 is FQGTGA. The chain's CDR3 is CASSSLSGTEAFF. In DNA, the CDR3 is TGTGCCAGCAGCTCCCTCAGCGGTACTGAAGCTTTCTTT. The whole variable domain, filled in from reference TRBV7-3 and TRBJ1-1, reads GAGVSQTPSNKVTEKGKYVELRCDPISGHTALYWYRQSLGQGPEFLIYFQGTGAADDSGLPNDRFFAVRPEGSVSTLKIQRTERGDSAVYLCASSSLSGTEAFFGQGTRLTVV.

The rearrangement joins TRBV9 to TRBJ2-5; D may be TRBD1 or TRBD2 (6 bases each). V lost 3 bases to trimming and J lost 4 bases, with 16 bases between them. The CDR3 is made up of 15 amino acids. From germline, CDR1 is SGDLS and CDR2 YYNGEE. CDR3 nucleotide sequence: TGTGCCAGCAGCGAACTAGGGGGGTTGCCAGAGACCCAGTACTTC. It encodes CASSELGGLPETQYF.

The chain has TRBV10-3 and TRBJ1-5; the D gene is possibly TRBD1 (5 bases). The ends were cut back, 5 bases at V and 4 bases at J, with 15 bases in the middle. CDR1 and CDR2 (germline): ENHRY, SYGVKD. The CDR3 loop spans 15 amino acids. In DNA form, the CDR3 reads TGTGCCATCAGTTCCTCGGGGGGGAGTAATCAGCCCCAGCATTTT. This sequence encodes CAISSSGGSNQPQHF.

This clonotype was detected only a few times. V and J are TRBV4-2 and TRBJ2-7; D tentatively fits TRBD1 or TRBD2 (6 bases each). The CDR3 totals 13 residues. Germline loops: CDR1 LGHNA, CDR2 YNFKEQ. Deletions cut 0 bases from V and 6 bases from J, with 9 bases between. CDR3 coding DNA: TGTGCCAGCAGCCAAGAACCGGGGGCCGAGCAGTACGTC. Amino acids: CASSQEPGAEQYV.

CDR3 region: CSVVKGVEGLFF. CDR3 sequence (DNA): TGCAGTGTCGTAAAAGGGGTTGAGGGACTGTTTTTT. The chain joins TRBV20-1 to TRBJ1-4, with D perhaps TRBD1 (5 bases). The CDR3 runs 12 residues. The V gene's germline CDR1 is DFQATT and CDR2 SNEGSKA (reference sequence). The germline V and J ends were trimmed by 7 bases and 13 bases, with 19 bases remaining between them.

This clonotype was detected a few times. This chain connects TRBV12-3 or TRBV12-4 to TRBJ1-4; maybe TRBD1 (6 bases). Between the trimmed V and J ends, which lost 8 bases and 0 bases, there was a span of 19 bases. This CDR3 has 17 residues. DNA of the CDR3: TGTGCCAGCGGGACAAGGGGGAAACTAGCAACTAATGAAAAACTGTTTTTT. Translation gives CASGTRGKLATNEKLFF.

The chain combines TRBV29-1 with TRBJ2-3, with unresolved D. The CDR3 extends over 14 amino acids. The V end lost 3 bases, the J end lost 2 bases, and 12 bases lay between the germline ends. Germline assignment: CDR1 SQVTM and CDR2 ANQGSEA. CDR3 region: CSVEVWRSTDTQYF. In DNA form, the CDR3 reads TGCAGCGTTGAGGTTTGGCGGTCCACAGATACGCAGTATTTT.

Here the CDR3 DNA reads TGCAGTGCTAGGTCGGACAGGGGGCTTGCGGGAAACACCATATATTTT. This encodes CSARSDRGLAGNTIYF. The genes are TRBV20-1 and TRBJ1-3; 11 bases align to TRBD1. CDR1 and CDR2 from the germline V gene are DFQATT and SNEGSKA (reference sequence). The CDR3 has 16 amino acids. The ends lost 3 bases at V and 4 bases at J; junction bases unmatched: 8.

The chain carries TRBV5-1 and TRBJ1-1, with D maybe TRBD1 (6 bases). In germline, CDR1 is SGHRS, CDR2 YFSETQ. The V end was cut by 6 bases, the J end by 10 bases, with 13 bases between. The CDR3 contains 11 residues. The chain's CDR3 is CASNGGQAAFF. Written as DNA, the CDR3 is TGCGCCAGCAACGGGGGGCAAGCAGCTTTCTTT. Filled out from reference TRBV5-1 and TRBJ1-1, the complete variable domain reads KAGVTQTPRYLIKTRGQQVTLSCSPISGHRSVSWYQQTPGQGLQFLFEYFSETQRNKGNFPGRFSGRQFSNSRSEMNVSTLELGDSALYLCASNGGQAAFFGQGTRLTVV.

The genes are TRBV12-3 or TRBV12-4 and TRBJ2-5; 7 bases are a match to TRBD2. Trimming cost V 5 bases and J 2 bases; bases outside gene matches: 8. This CDR3 has 15 residues. DNA of the CDR3: TGTGCCAGCAGTAGCGGGGCCGGGAGTCAAGAGACCCAGTACTTC. This codes for CASSSGAGSQETQYF.

V is TRBV29-1 and J is TRBJ2-1; D ambiguous. Germline CDR1 reads SQVTM; CDR2 reads ANQGSEA. The CDR3 has 11 amino acids. V was shortened by 6 bases and J by 3 bases, with 6 bases between the two germline ends. CDR3 loop: CSVADYNEQFF. The DNA for the CDR3 is TGCAGCGTCGCTGACTACAATGAGCAGTTCTTC.

This clonotype was detected a few times. The chain links TRBV11-1 to TRBJ2-1, with TRBD2 matching over 15 bases. J was trimmed by 8 bases and V by 5 bases; bases with no gene match: 13. CDR1 and CDR2 from the germline V gene are SGHAT and FQDESV (reference sequence). The length of the CDR3 is 18 residues. The CDR3 DNA reads as TGTGCCAGCAGCATCGGACTAGCGGGAGGGCCATGGAGCGATGAGCAGTTCTTC. Translated, it gives CASSIGLAGGPWSDEQFF.